The 23 T cell receptor beta chains below come from one sample, sequenced in a study of OX40 agonist ivuxolimab in advanced cancers. Sequencing used immunoSEQ multiplex PCR; TCRdb keeps in-frame clones, though not all of them. The data contain over 25,000 clones, around 86% of them seen just once; the ten biggest clones take up roughly 23%. The material was CD4+ or CD8+ T cells sorted from blood, obtained in a trial of the OX40 agonist ivuxolimab. The receptor set was obtained from an adult with an advanced solid tumor such as melanoma, head and neck, liver or kidney cancer.

This clone was counted between two and nine times. Different DNA sequences within this sample yield the same CDR3. The V call is TRBV6-1, the J call TRBJ1-5; possible D gene TRBD1, 6 bases. CDR1 and CDR2 from the germline V gene are MNHNS and SASEGT. Trimming left V 0 bases short and J 3 bases short, with 12 bases between. This CDR3 contains 16 residues. CDR3 in DNA: TGTGCCAGCAGTGAAGCGGGGTGGGGGCCCAATCAGCCCCAGCATTTT. Its translation: CASSEAGWGPNQPQHF.

This clone has a single count. The genes are TRBV11-2 and TRBJ2-2; 10 bases line up with TRBD1. Germline CDR1 is SGHAT and CDR2 is FQNNGV. There are 15 residues in the CDR3. The junction had 4 bases not matched to a gene; V was cut back by 4 bases and J by 5 bases. CDR3 bases: TGTGCCAGCAGCTCCGGGACAGGGGTTACCGGGGAGCTGTTTTTT. Translation gives CASSSGTGVTGELFF.

The chain joins TRBV30 to TRBJ2-7, with 8 bases aligning to TRBD2. There are 15 residues in the CDR3. In germline, CDR1 is GTSNPN, CDR2 SVGIG (reference sequence). The V gene end was trimmed by 7 bases and the J gene end by 0 bases; junction bases not matched to a gene: 11. The CDR3 is CALGSASGLSYEQYF. The CDR3 nucleotides read TGTGCCTTAGGGTCGGCTAGCGGGCTCTCCTACGAGCAGTACTTC.

The gene calls are TRBV19 and TRBJ2-2; unclear D gene. V was pared by 1 base and J by 4 bases, with 10 bases between. Germline values: CDR1 LNHDA, CDR2 SQIVND (reference sequence). This CDR3 is built from 15 residues. The CDR3 DNA reads TGTGCCAGTAGTATAGGCCGACTCCTCACCGGGGAGCTGTTTTTT. Translation: CASSIGRLLTGELFF.

The chain is built from TRBV7-9 and TRBJ1-2; D call uncertain. Germline CDR1 reads SEHNR; CDR2 reads FQNEAQ (reference sequence). The CDR3 spans 12 residues. V lost 7 bases and J 4 bases, leaving 10 bases between the germline ends. The CDR3 DNA reads TGTGCCAGCACCCCCCACCTCTATGGCTACACCTTC. As protein: CASTPHLYGYTF.

The chain's CDR3 is CASRPDGRGTNTEAFF. The CDR3 DNA is TGCGCCAGCAGACCGGACGGACGGGGGACTAACACTGAAGCTTTCTTT. This chain connects TRBV5-1 to TRBJ1-1, with D possibly being TRBD1 (5 bases). Germline V gene data show CDR1 as SGHRS and CDR2 as YFSETQ. The CDR3 spans 16 residues. The V and J ends lost 5 bases and 2 bases respectively, with 19 bases between them.

The chain recombines TRBV6-1 with TRBJ2-1; maybe TRBD2 (5 bases). With 4 bases removed from V and 0 bases from J, the gap between germline ends came to 10 bases. Germline-derived CDR1 and CDR2 are MNHNS and SASEGT. There are 15 residues in the CDR3. The CDR3: CASSGSESSYNEQFF. The CDR3 DNA follows: TGTGCCAGCAGTGGTAGCGAGAGCTCCTACAATGAGCAGTTCTTC.

The V and J genes are TRBV6-5 and TRBJ2-5; D gene unclear. V dropped 0 bases and J dropped 1 base, with 9 bases sitting between them. This CDR3 contains 15 residues. Looked up from germline, CDR1 is MNHEY and CDR2 is SVGAGI. In DNA, the CDR3 is TGTGCCAGCAGTTACTCGATGGTTTCCCAAGAGACCCAGTACTTC. It specifies CASSYSMVSQETQYF.

This clone appeared a single time. V usage is TRBV28 and J usage is TRBJ2-3, with D possibly TRBD2 on 5 matching bases. This CDR3 has 14 residues. Germline CDR1 and CDR2: MDHEN and SYDVKM. V lost 1 base and J lost 2, with 7 bases in between. CDR3 DNA sequence: TGTGCCAGCAGTTTATCCGGACTCACAGATACGCAGTATTTT. Its protein is CASSLSGLTDTQYF.

V gene TRBV6-5 combines with J gene TRBJ2-4; 7 positions match TRBD2. This CDR3 contains 16 residues. The J segment lost 0 bases and the V segment lost 4 bases, leaving 6 bases of the junction unmatched. The germline V gene encodes CDR1 MNHEY and CDR2 SVGAGI. This chain's CDR3 is CASSSEGGGAKNIQYF. The DNA for the CDR3 is TGTGCCAGCAGTTCTGAAGGCGGGGGAGCCAAAAACATTCAGTACTTC.

This clone was counted between two and nine times. The chain carries TRBV5-1 and TRBJ2-7; D gene unclear. The ends were cut back, 3 bases at V and 6 bases at J, with 13 bases in the middle. The CDR3 contains 13 residues. The V gene's germline CDR1 is SGHRS and CDR2 YFSETQ. CDR3 sequence: CASSSPAGREQYF. The CDR3 DNA reads TGCGCCAGCAGCTCCCCAGCCGGCCGCGAGCAGTACTTC.

This clone has just a few counts. The chain carries TRBV12-5 and TRBJ1-2, with D uncertain. V was trimmed by 1 base and J by 7 bases, leaving 10 bases between them. The CDR3 has 13 amino acids. Per the germline V gene, CDR1 is LGHNT and CDR2 is FRNRAP. Written as DNA, the CDR3 is TGTGCTAGTGGTTTGGCGGAGCAAGGTGGCTACACCTTC. Protein product: CASGLAEQGGYTF.

The chain has TRBV15 and TRBJ1-4, with D hard to call. The V end lost 5 bases, the J end lost 7 bases, and 8 bases lay between the germline ends. CDR3 length: 12 amino acids. CDR1 is LNHNV, CDR2 YYDKDF, per germline (reference sequence). CDR3 bases: TGTGCCACCAGCGGTTTCGGTGAAAAACTGTTTTTT. Its protein is CATSGFGEKLFF.

The chain uses TRBV2 and TRBJ2-3, with D possibly TRBD2 on 5 matching bases. V lost 6 bases, J lost 5 bases, and 15 bases lay in between. The CDR3 consists of 14 residues. The V gene's germline CDR1 is SNHLY and CDR2 FYNNEI. CDR3 sequence: CASSPAEGKDTQYF. CDR3 DNA: TGTGCCAGCAGCCCAGCGGAAGGGAAAGATACGCAGTATTTT.

This rearrangement joins TRBV29-1 to TRBJ2-5; 10 bases are shared with TRBD1. Losses at the gene ends were 7 bases for V and 5 bases for J; bases not matched to a gene: 10. Germline loops: CDR1 SQVTM, CDR2 ANQGSEA. The CDR3 is 14 amino acids. CDR3 sequence (DNA): TGCAGCGCATGGGACAGGGGTAGTGGGGAGACCCAGTACTTC. This codes for CSAWDRGSGETQYF.

This chain connects TRBV5-4 to TRBJ1-2; the D is unclear. Per the germline V gene, CDR1 is SGHNT and CDR2 is YYREEE (reference sequence). V dropped 3 bases and J dropped 3 bases, with 9 bases sitting between them. The CDR3 has 13 residues. The DNA of the CDR3 is TGTGCCAGCAGCTCCGGCGACCACTATGGCTACACCTTC. This codes for CASSSGDHYGYTF.

This sequence joins TRBV5-1 and TRBJ2-7, with 7 bases that match TRBD1. V was clipped by 2 bases and J by 6 bases; unmatched bases: 8. Germline CDR1 reads SGHRS; CDR2 reads YFSETQ. This CDR3 is 14 amino acids long. CDR3 nucleotide sequence: TGCGCCAGCAGCTTACCCTCGACAGGGAGCGAGCAGTACTTC. This codes for CASSLPSTGSEQYF.

The V and J genes are TRBV19 and TRBJ1-1, with 11 nucleotides matching TRBD1. This CDR3 comprises 15 residues. CDR1 and CDR2 (germline): LNHDA, SQIVND (reference sequence). With V trimmed by 3 bases and J by 4 bases, 4 bases remained unmatched. CDR3 in amino acids: CASSMGGTGGTEAFF. The CDR3 DNA sequence: TGTGCCAGTAGTATGGGCGGGACAGGGGGCACTGAAGCTTTCTTT.

This chain joins TRBV2 and TRBJ2-3, with 9 bases that match TRBD2. Germline CDR1 SNHLY, CDR2 FYNNEI. Trimming at V came to 7 bases and at J to 5 bases, leaving 10 bases not matched to a gene. The CDR3 has 15 residues. The chain's CDR3 is CASTPRLAVLDTQYF. The CDR3 DNA reads TGTGCCAGCACTCCAAGACTAGCGGTTCTAGATACGCAGTATTTT.

The chain is built from TRBV20-1 and TRBJ1-1; D is ambiguous. Trimming left V 0 bases short and J 5 bases short, with 4 bases between. This CDR3 has 11 residues. CDR1 DFQATT and CDR2 SNEGSKA come from the germline V gene (reference sequence). The CDR3 region is CSARENTEAFF. DNA of the CDR3: TGCAGTGCTAGAGAGAATACTGAAGCTTTCTTT.

The chain's CDR3 is CASSRGAGGSQPQHF. The CDR3 DNA follows: TGTGCCAGCAGCCGGGGGGCCGGGGGGTCTCAGCCCCAGCATTTT. The chain links TRBV4-2 to TRBJ1-5; tentatively, D is TRBD1 (6 bases). V lost 4 bases to trimming and J lost 6 bases, with 16 bases between them. Germline CDR1 and CDR2: LGHNA and YNFKEQ. The CDR3 runs 15 residues.

This chain connects TRBV29-1 to TRBJ2-2; D remains ambiguous. The CDR3 has 13 residues. Between the trimmed V and J ends, which lost 1 base and 2 bases, there was a span of 5 bases. Germline V gene sequence: CDR1 SQVTM, CDR2 ANQGSEA. The CDR3 DNA sequence: TGCAGCGTTGAAGCCCCAAACACCGGGGAGCTGTTTTTT. This gives the protein CSVEAPNTGELFF.

The chain has TRBV27 and TRBJ2-1; TRBD2 agrees at 7 bases. Germline trimming cut 5 bases from V and 9 bases from J; bases unmatched to any gene: 16. CDR1 and CDR2 from the germline V gene are MNHEY and SMNVEV (reference sequence). CDR3 length equals 16 residues. As DNA, the CDR3 is TGTGCCAGCAGTCTGGGGGTTGTGGGAGGGCCAGGTGAGCAGTTCTTC. Its translation is CASSLGVVGGPGEQFF.